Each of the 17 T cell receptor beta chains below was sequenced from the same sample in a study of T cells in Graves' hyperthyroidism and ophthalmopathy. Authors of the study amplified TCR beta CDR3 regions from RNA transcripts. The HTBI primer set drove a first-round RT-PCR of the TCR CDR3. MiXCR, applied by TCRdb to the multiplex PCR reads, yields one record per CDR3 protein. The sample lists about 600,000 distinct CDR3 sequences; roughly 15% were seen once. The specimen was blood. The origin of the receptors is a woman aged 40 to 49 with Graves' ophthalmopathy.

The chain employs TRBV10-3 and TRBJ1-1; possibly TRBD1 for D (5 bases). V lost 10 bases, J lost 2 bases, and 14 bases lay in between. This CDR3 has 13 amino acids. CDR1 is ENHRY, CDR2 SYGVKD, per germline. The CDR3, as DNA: TGTGCCAGCCGACAGAGAGACAACACTGAAGCTTTCTTT. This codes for CASRQRDNTEAFF.

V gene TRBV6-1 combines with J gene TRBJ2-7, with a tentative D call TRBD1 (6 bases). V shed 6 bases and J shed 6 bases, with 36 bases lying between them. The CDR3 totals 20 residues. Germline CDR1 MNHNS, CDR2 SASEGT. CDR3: CASSPGRMKRGLRGIGEQYF. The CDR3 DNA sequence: TGTGCCAGCAGCCCCGGACGGATGAAGAGGGGTCTCAGGGGAATCGGCGAGCAGTACTTC.

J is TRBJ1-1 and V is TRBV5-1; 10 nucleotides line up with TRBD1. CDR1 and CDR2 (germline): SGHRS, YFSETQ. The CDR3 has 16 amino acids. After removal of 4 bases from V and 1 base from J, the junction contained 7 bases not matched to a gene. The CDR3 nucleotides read TGCGCCAGCAGCATCTGGACAGGGGGTTCGAACACTGAAGCTTTCTTT. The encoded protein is CASSIWTGGSNTEAFF.

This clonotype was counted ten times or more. In DNA, the CDR3 is TGTGCCATCAGTGTCGGGTTAGGGACTCAAGAGACCCAGTACTTC. It is translated as CAISVGLGTQETQYF. The chain recombines TRBV10-3 with TRBJ2-5; D possibly corresponds to TRBD2 (6 bases). This CDR3 contains 15 residues. The V gene lost 4 bases and the J gene lost 2 bases, with 14 bases spanning the gap. Per the germline V gene, CDR1 is ENHRY and CDR2 is SYGVKD.

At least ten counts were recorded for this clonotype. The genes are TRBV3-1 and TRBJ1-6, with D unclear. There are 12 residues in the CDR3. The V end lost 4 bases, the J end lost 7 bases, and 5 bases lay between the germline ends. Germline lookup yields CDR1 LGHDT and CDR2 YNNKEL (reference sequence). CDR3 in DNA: TGTGCCAGCAGCCGCATCAATTCACCCCTCCACTTT. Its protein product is CASSRINSPLHF.

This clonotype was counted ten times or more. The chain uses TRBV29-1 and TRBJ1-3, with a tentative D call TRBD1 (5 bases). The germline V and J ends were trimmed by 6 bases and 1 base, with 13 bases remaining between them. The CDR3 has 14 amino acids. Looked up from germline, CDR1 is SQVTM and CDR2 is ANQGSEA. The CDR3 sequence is CSVMKQESGNTIYF. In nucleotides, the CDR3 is TGCAGCGTCATGAAACAGGAGTCTGGAAACACCATATATTTT.

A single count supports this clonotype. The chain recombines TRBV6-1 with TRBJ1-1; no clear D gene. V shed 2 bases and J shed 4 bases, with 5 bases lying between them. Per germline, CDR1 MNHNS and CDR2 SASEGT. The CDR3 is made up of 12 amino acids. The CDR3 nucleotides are TGTGCCAGCAGTGAACAGCGCACTGAAGCTTTCTTT. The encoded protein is CASSEQRTEAFF.

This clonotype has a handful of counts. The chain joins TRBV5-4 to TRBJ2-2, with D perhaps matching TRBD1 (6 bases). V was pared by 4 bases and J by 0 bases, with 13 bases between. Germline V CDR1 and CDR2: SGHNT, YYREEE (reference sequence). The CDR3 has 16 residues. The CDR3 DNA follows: TGTGCCAGCAGCCGCGACAGGTTCGCGAACACCGGGGAGCTGTTTTTT. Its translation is CASSRDRFANTGELFF.

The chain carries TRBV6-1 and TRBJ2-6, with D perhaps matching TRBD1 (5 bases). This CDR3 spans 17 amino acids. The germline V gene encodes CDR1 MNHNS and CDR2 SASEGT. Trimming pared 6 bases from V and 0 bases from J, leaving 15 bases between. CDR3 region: CASRAQGVASGANVLTF. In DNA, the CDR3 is TGTGCCAGCAGGGCTCAGGGCGTCGCCTCTGGGGCCAACGTCCTGACTTTC.

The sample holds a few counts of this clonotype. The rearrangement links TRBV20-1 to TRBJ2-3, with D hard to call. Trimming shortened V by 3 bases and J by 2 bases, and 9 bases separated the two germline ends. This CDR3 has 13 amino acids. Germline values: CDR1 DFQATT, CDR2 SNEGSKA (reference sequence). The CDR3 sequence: CSASSTHTDTQYF. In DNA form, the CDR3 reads TGCAGTGCTAGTTCGACCCACACAGATACGCAGTATTTT.

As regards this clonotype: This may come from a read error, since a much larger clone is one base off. CDR3 region: CAISEQQNYGYTF. DNA of the CDR3: TGTGCCATCAGTGAGCAGCAGAACTATGGCTACACCTTC. This sequence joins TRBV10-3 and TRBJ1-2, with unresolved D. Trimming took 2 bases from V and 2 from J, leaving 6 bases between them. The V gene's germline CDR1 is ENHRY and CDR2 SYGVKD. This CDR3 comprises 13 residues.

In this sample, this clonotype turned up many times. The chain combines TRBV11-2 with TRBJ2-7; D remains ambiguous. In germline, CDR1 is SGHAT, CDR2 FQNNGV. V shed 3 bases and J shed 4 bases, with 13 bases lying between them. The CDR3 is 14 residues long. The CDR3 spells CASSLLTRMYEQYF. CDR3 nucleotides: TGTGCCAGCAGCTTGCTGACGAGAATGTACGAGCAGTACTTC.

CDR3 residues: CASSLQGWDEQFF. As DNA, the CDR3 is TGTGCCAGTAGTTTACAGGGGTGGGATGAGCAGTTCTTC. J is TRBJ2-1 and V is TRBV19; 7 nucleotides align to TRBD1. Germline-derived CDR1 and CDR2 are LNHDA and SQIVND (reference sequence). J lost 8 bases, V lost 5 bases, and 6 bases had no gene match. The CDR3 is made up of 13 amino acids. Supplemented by reference TRBV19 and TRBJ2-1, the full variable domain reads DGGITQSPKYLFRKEGQNVTLSCEQNLNHDAMYWYRQDPGQGLRLIYYSQIVNDFQKGDIAEGYSVSREKKESFPLTVTSAQKNPTAFYLCASSLQGWDEQFFGPGTRLTVL.

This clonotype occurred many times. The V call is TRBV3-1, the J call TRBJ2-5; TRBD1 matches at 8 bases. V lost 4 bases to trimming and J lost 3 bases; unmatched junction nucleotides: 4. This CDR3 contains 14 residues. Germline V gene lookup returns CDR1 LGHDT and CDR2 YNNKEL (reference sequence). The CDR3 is CASSPWTGKETQYF. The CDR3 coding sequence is TGTGCCAGCAGCCCGTGGACAGGGAAAGAGACCCAGTACTTC.

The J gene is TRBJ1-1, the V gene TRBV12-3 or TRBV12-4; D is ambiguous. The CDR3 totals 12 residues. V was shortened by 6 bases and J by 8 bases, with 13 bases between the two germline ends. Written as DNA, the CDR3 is TGTGCCAGCAGCTTTAGTCGACCAGAAGCTTTCTTT. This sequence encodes CASSFSRPEAFF.

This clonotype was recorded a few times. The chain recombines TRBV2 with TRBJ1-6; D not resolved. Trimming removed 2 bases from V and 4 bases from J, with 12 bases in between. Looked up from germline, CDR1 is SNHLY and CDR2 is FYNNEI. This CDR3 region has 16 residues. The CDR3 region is CASSEQADQYNSPLHF. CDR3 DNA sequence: TGTGCCAGCAGTGAACAGGCAGACCAATATAATTCACCCCTCCACTTT.

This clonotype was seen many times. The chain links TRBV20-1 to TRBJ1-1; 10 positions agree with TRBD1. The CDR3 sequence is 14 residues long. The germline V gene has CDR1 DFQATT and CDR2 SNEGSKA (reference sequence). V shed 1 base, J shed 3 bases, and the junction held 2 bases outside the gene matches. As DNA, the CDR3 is TGCAGTGCTAGAGCCGACAGGGGGCACACTGAAGCTTTCTTT. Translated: CSARADRGHTEAFF.